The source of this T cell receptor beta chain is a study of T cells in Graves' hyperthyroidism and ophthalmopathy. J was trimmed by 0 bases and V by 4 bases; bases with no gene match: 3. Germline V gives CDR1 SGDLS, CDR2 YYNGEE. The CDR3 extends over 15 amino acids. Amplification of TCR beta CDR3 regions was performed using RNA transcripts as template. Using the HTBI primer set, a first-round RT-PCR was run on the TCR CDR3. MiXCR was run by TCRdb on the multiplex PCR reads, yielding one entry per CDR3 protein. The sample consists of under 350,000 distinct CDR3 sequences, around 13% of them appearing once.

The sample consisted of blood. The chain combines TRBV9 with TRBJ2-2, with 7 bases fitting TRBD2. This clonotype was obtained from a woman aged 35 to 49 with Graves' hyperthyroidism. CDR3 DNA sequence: TGTGCCAGCAGCCTAGCGGATACGAACACCGGGGAGCTGTTTTTT. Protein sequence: CASSLADTNTGELFF.